This T cell receptor (beta chain) stems from a study of Ad26.COV2.S vaccination and SARS-CoV-2 variants. Of note for this clone: Other DNA variants within this sample encode the same CDR3.

Sequencing was performed with immunoSEQ multiplex PCR; in TCRdb, only in-frame clones are kept and a portion is missing. The sample lists over 450,000 clones; roughly nine tenths were seen once. Treatment: approximately 18 received Ad26.COV2.S at low or high dose, single or two shots; about 5 received placebo; per-sample allocation not given. The samples were gathered on day 63 after the first injection of vaccine or placebo. The CDR3 has 14 amino acids. Germline CDR1 and CDR2: SGHTA and FQGTGA. Trimming cost V 0 bases and J 6 bases, with 6 bases left between them. The source material was peripheral blood, sampled in a trial of Ad26.COV2.S vaccine versus placebo. This chain joins TRBV7-3 and TRBJ1-6; D perhaps matches TRBD1 (5 bases). The clonotype was recovered from a person aged 18-65 years who received the Ad26.COV2.S COVID-19 vaccine or a placebo. The CDR3 sequence is CASSLTGVNSPLHF. CDR3 DNA sequence: TGTGCCAGCAGCTTAACAGGGGTTAATTCACCCCTCCACTTT.